This TCR beta chain is from a study of cytomegalovirus exposure and HLA in healthy donors. A multiplex PCR was run with 60 Vbeta primers and 13 Jbeta primers. Data came from immunoSEQ multiplex PCR; TCRdb stores just in-frame clones and leaves some out. Counted here are about 170,000 clones, 77% occurring once; the ten biggest clones make up roughly 3%. Trimming took 6 bases from V and 12 from J; bases not matched to a gene: 14. Germline V lookup: CDR1 MDHEN, CDR2 SYDVKM. The length of the CDR3 is 14 residues. The TCR sequence derives from a female donor in good health and CMV-seronegative. J is TRBJ1-2 and V is TRBV28; 9 positions agree with TRBD1. Sample: PBMCs. In DNA form, the CDR3 reads TGTGCCAGCAGATTGGACAGGGGTCGGTCCTCACACACCTTC. It encodes CASRLDRGRSSHTF.